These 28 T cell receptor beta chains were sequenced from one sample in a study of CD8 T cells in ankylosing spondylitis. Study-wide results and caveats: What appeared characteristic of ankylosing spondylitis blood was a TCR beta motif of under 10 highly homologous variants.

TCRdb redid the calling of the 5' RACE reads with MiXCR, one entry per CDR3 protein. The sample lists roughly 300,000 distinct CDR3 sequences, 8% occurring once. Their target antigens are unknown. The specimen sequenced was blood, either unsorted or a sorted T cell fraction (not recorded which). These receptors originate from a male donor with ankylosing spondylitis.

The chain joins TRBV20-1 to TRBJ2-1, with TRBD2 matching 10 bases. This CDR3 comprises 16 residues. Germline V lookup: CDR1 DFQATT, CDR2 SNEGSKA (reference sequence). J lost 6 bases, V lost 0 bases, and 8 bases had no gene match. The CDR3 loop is CSARDPASGRINEQFF. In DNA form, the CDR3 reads TGCAGTGCTAGAGACCCAGCTAGCGGGAGAATCAATGAGCAGTTCTTC.

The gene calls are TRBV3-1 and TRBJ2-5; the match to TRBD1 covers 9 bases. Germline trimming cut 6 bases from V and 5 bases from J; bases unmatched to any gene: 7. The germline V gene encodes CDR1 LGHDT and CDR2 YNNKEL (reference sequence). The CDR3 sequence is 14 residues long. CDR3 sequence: CASSYNRGQETQYF. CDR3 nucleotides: TGTGCCAGCAGTTACAACAGGGGGCAGGAGACCCAGTACTTC.

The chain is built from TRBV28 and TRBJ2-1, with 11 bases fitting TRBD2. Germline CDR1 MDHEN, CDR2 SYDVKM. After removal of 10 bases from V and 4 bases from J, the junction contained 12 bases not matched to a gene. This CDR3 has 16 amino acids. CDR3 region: CATLARSSGGYNEQFF. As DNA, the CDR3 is TGTGCCACCTTGGCCCGATCTAGCGGGGGGTACAATGAGCAGTTCTTC.

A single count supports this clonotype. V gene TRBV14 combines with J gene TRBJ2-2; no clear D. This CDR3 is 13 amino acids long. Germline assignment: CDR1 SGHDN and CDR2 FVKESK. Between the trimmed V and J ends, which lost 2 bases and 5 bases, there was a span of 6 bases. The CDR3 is CASSQNPTGELFF. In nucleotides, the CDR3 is TGTGCCAGCAGCCAAAATCCTACCGGGGAGCTGTTTTTT. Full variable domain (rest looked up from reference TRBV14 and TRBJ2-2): EAGVTQFPSHSVIEKGQTVTLRCDPISGHDNLYWYRRVMGKEIKFLLHFVKESKQDESGMPNNRFLAERTGGTYSTLKVQPAELEDSGVYFCASSQNPTGELFFGEGSRLTVL.

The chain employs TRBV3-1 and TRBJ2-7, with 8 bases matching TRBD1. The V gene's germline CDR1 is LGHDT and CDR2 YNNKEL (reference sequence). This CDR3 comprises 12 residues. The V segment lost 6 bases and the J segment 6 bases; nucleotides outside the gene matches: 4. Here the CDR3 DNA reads TGTGCCAGCAGTCCGGACAGGGTCGAGCAGTACTTC. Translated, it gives CASSPDRVEQYF.

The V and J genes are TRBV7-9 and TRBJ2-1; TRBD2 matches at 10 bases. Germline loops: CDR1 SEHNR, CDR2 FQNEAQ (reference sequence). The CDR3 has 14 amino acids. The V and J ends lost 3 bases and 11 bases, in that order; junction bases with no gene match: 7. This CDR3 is CASSLLAGVAKQFF. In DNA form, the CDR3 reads TGTGCCAGCAGCTTGCTAGCGGGAGTCGCTAAGCAGTTCTTC.

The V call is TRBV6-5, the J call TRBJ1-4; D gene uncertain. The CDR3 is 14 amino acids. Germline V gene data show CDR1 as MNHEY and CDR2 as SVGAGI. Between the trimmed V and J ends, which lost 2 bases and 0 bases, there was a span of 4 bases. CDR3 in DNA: TGTGCCAGCAGTTACGGTGCAACTAATGAAAAACTGTTTTTT. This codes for CASSYGATNEKLFF.

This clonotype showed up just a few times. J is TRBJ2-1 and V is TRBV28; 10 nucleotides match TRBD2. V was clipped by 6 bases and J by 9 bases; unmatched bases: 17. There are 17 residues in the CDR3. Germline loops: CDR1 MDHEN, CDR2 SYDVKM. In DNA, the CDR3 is TGTGCCAGCAGACTTCCCCGCGCTAGCGGGAGAGGTAGTGAGCAGTTCTTC. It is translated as CASRLPRASGRGSEQFF.

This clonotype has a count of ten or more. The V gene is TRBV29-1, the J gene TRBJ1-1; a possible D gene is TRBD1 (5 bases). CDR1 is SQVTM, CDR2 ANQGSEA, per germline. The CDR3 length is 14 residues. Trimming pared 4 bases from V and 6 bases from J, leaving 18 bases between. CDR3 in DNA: TGCAGCGTTGTTAGGGATACGGGGGTGGCTGAAGCTTTCTTT. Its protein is CSVVRDTGVAEAFF.

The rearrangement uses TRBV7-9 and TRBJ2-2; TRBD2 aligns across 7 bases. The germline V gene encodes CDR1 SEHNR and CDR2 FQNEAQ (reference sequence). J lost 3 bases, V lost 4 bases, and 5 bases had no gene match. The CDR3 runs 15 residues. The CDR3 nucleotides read TGTGCCAGCAGCTATCTAGCGGTTGACACCGGGGAGCTGTTTTTT. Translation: CASSYLAVDTGELFF.

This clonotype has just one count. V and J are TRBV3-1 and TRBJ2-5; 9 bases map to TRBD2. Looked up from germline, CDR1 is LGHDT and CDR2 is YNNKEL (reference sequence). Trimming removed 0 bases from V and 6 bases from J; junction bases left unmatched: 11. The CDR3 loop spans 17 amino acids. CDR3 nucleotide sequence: TGTGCCAGCAGCCAAGATCTCGCGGGAGGGCCTATGAAGACCCAGTACTTC. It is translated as CASSQDLAGGPMKTQYF.

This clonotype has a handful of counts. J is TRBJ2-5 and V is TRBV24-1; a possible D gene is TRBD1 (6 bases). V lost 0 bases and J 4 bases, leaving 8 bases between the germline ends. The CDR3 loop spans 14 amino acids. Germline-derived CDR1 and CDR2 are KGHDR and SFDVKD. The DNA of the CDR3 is TGTGCCACCAGTGATTTGAGGACAGCAGAGACCCAGTACTTC. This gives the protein CATSDLRTAETQYF.

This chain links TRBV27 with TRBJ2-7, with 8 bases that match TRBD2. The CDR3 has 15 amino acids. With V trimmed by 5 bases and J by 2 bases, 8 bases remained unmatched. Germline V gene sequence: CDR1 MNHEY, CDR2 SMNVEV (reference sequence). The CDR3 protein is CASSPRTSRPYEQYF. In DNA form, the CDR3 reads TGTGCCAGCAGTCCCCGGACTAGCCGACCCTACGAGCAGTACTTC.

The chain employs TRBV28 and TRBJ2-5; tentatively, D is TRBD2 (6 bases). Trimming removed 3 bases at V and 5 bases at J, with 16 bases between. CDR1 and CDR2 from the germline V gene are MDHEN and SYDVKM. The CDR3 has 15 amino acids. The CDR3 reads CASSFLQGGWETQYF. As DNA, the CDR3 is TGTGCCAGCAGTTTCTTGCAGGGAGGCTGGGAGACCCAGTACTTC.

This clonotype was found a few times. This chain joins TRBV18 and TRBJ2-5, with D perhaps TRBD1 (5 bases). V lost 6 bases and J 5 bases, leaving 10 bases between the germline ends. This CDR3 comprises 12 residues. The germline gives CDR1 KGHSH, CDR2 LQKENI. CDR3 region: CASSTGAETQYF. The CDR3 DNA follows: TGTGCCAGCTCCACTGGGGCGGAGACCCAGTACTTC.

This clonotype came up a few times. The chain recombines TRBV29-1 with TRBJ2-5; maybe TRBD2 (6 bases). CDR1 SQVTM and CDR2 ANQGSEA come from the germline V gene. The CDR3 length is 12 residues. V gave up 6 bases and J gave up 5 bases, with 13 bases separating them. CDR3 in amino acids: CSVLWEEETQYF. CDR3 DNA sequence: TGCAGCGTCCTATGGGAGGAGGAGACCCAGTACTTC.

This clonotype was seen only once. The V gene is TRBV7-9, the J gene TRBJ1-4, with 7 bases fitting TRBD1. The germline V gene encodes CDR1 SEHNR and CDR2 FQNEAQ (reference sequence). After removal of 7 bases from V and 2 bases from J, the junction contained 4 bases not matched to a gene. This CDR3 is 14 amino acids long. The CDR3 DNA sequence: TGTGCCAGCACCCCGGGACAGACTAATGAAAAACTGTTTTTT. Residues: CASTPGQTNEKLFF.

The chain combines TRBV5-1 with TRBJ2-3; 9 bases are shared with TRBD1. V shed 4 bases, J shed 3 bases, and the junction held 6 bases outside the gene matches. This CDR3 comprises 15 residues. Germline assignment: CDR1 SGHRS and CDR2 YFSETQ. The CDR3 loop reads CASSRNRGRTDTQYF. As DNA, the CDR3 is TGCGCCAGCAGCCGAAACAGGGGGCGTACAGATACGCAGTATTTT.

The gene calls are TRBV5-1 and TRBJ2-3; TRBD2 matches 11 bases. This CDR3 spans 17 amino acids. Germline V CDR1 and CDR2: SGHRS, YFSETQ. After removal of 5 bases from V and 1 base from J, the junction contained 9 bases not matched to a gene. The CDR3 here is CASRLAGDIFGTDTQYF. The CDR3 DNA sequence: TGCGCCAGCAGACTAGCGGGAGACATTTTCGGCACAGATACGCAGTATTTT.

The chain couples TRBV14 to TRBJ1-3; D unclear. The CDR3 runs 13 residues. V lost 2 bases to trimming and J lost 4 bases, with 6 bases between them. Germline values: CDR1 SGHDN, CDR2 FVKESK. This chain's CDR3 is CASSQNRGNTIYF. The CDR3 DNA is TGTGCCAGCAGCCAAAATCGAGGAAACACCATATATTTT.

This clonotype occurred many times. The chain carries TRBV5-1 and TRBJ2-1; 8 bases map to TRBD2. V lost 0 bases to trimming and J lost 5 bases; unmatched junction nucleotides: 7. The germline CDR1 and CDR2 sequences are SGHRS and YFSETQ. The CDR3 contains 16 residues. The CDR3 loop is CASSLAPGGRNNEQFF. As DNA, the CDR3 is TGCGCCAGCAGCTTGGCACCGGGAGGGCGGAACAATGAGCAGTTCTTC.

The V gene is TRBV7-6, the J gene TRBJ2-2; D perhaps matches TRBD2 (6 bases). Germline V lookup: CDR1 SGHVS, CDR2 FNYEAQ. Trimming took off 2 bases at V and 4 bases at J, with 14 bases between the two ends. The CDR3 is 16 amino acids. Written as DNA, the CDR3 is TGTGCCAGCAGCTTACTCTGGGGGGAGGCCACCGGGGAGCTGTTTTTT. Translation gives CASSLLWGEATGELFF.

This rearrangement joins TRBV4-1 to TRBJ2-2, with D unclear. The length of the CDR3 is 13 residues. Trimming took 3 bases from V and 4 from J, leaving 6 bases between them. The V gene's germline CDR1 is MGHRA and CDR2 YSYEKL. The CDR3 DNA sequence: TGCGCCAGCAGCCACGGTAGCACCGGGGAGCTGTTTTTT. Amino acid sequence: CASSHGSTGELFF.

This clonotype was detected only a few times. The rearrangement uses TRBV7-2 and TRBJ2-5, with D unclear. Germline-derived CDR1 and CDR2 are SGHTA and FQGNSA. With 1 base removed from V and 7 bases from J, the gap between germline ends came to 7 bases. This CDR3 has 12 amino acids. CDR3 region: CASSLGLGTQYF. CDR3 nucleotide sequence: TGTGCCAGCAGCTTAGGTCTGGGGACCCAGTACTTC.

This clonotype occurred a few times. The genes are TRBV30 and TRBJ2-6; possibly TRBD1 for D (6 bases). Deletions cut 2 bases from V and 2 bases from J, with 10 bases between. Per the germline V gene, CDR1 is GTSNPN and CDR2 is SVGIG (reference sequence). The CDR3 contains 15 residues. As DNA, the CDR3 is TGTGCCTGGAGTACAGGGAACACTGGGGCCAACGTCCTGACTTTC. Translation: CAWSTGNTGANVLTF.

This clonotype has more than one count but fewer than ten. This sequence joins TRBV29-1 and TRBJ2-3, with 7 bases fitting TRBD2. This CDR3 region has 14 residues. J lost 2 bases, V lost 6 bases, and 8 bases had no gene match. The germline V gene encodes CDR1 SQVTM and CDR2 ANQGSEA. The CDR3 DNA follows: TGCAGCGTGCGACTAGCTTCTTACACAGATACGCAGTATTTT. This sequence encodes CSVRLASYTDTQYF.

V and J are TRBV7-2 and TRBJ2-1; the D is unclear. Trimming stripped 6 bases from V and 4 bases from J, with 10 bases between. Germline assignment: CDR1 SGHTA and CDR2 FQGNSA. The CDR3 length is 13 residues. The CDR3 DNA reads TGTGCCAGCAGTGGACCTCCGTACAATGAGCAGTTCTTC. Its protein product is CASSGPPYNEQFF.

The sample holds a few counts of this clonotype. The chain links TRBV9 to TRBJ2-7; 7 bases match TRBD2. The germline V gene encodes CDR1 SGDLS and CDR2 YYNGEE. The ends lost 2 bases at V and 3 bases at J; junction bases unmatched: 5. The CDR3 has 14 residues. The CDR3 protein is CASSVAGVNYEQYF. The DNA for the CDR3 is TGTGCCAGCAGCGTGGCGGGGGTGAACTACGAGCAGTACTTC.